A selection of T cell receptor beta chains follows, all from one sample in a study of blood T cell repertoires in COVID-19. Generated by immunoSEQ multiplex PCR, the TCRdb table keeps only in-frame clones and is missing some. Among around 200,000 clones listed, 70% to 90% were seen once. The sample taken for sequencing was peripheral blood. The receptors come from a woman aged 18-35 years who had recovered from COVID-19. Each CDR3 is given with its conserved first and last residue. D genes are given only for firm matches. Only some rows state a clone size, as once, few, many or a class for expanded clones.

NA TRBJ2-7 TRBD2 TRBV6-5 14 CASSRTSGPYEQYF TGTGCCAGCAGCAGGACTAGCGGTCCCTACGAGCAGTACTTC
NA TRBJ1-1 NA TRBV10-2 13 CASSDGARTEAFF TGCGCCAGCAGTGATGGGGCGCGGACTGAAGCTTTCTTT
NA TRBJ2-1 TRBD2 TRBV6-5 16 CASSYATSGQYNEQFF TGTGCCAGCAGTTACGCCACTAGCGGGCAATACAATGAGCAGTTCTTC
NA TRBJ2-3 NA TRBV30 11 CARSVTDTQYF TGTGCCCGGAGCGTCACAGATACGCAGTATTTT
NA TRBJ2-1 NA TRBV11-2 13 CASSIFRGIEQFF TGTGCCAGCAGCATTTTTCGAGGGATTGAGCAGTTCTTC
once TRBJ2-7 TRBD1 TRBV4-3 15 CASSPLKGQGYEQYF TGCGCCAGCAGCCCCCTCAAGGGACAGGGATACGAGCAGTACTTC
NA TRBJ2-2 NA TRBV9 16 CASSGGGGADTGELFF TGTGCCAGCAGCGGAGGTGGAGGGGCCGACACCGGGGAGCTGTTTTTT
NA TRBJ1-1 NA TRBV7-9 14 CASSQFQGNTEAFF TGTGCCAGCAGCCAGTTTCAGGGGAACACTGAAGCTTTCTTT
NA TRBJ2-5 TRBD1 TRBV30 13 CACGTGVGETQYF TGTGCCTGTGGGACAGGGGTGGGAGAGACCCAGTACTTC
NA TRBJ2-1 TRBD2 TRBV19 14 CASSQLAGGSKQFF TGTGCCAGTAGCCAACTAGCGGGTGGGAGCAAACAGTTCTTC
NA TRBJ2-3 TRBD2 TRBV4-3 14 CASSRLAFKDTQYF TGCGCCAGCAGCCGACTAGCCTTCAAAGATACGCAGTATTTT
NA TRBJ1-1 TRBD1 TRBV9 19 CASSADPDRGLLLGTEAFF TGTGCCAGCAGCGCCGACCCGGACAGGGGCCTCCTATTGGGCACTGAAGCTTTCTTT
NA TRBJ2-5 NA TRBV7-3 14 CASSLGPGRETQYF TGTGCCAGCAGCTTAGGACCAGGGAGGGAGACCCAGTACTTC
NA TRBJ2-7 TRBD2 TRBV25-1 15 CASSLASGGPNEQYF TGTGCCAGCAGTTTGGCTAGCGGGGGTCCTAACGAGCAGTACTTC
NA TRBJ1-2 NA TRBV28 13 CASRMGGAGGYTF TGTGCCAGCAGAATGGGGGGGGCTGGCGGCTACACCTTC
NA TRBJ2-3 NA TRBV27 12 CASGPPTDTQYF TGTGCCAGCGGCCCCCCCACAGATACGCAGTATTTT
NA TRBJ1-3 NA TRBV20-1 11 CSALDRNTIYF TGCAGTGCCCTCGACAGAAACACCATATATTTT
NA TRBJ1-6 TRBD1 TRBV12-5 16 CASALDRGLGGSPLHF TGTGCTAGTGCCCTGGACAGGGGTCTTGGAGGTTCACCCCTCCACTTT
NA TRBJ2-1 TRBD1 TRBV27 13 CASSPGQTNEQFF TGTGCCAGCTCGCCGGGACAGACTAATGAGCAGTTCTTC
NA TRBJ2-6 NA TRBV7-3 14 CASTLSSGANVLTF TGTGCCAGCACACTTAGCTCTGGGGCCAACGTCCTGACTTTC
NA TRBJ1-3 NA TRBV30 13 CAWSGSGGNTIYF TGTGCCTGGAGTGGCTCGGGTGGAAACACCATATATTTT
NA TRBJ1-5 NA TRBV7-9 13 CASSGQHNQPQHF TGTGCCAGCAGCGGACAGCACAATCAGCCCCAGCATTTT
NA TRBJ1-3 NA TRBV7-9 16 CAIEVAQPFSGNTIYF TGTGCCATCGAGGTTGCGCAGCCTTTCTCTGGAAACACCATATATTTT
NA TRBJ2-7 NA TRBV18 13 CASYGSKAGEQYF TGTGCCAGCTACGGGAGTAAGGCGGGGGAGCAGTACTTC
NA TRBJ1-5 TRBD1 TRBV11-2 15 CASSLNTGTEQPQHF TGTGCCAGCAGCTTAAATACAGGGACAGAACAGCCCCAGCATTTT
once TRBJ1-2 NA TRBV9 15 CASSVGFLLQEGYTF TGTGCCAGCAGCGTAGGGTTCTTATTACAGGAGGGCTACACCTTC
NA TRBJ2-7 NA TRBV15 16 CATSREMDLLTYEQYF TGTGCCACCAGCAGGGAGATGGACTTGTTAACCTACGAGCAGTACTTC
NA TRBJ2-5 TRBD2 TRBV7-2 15 CASSFTAGGQETQYF TGTGCCAGCAGCTTCACAGCGGGGGGACAAGAGACCCAGTACTTC
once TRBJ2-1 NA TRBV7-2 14 CASSFQLDNNEQFF TGTGCCAGCAGCTTCCAACTAGATAACAATGAGCAGTTCTTC
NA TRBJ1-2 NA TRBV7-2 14 CASSPLVSGHPFTF TGTGCCAGCAGCCCCTTAGTATCGGGACATCCCTTCACCTTC
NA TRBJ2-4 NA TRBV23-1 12 CASTLAKNIQYF TGCGCCAGCACTCTAGCCAAAAACATTCAGTACTTC
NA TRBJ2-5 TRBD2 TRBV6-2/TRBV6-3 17 CASSSTMGSGRVETQYF TGTGCCAGCAGTTCCACCATGGGTAGCGGGAGAGTGGAGACCCAGTACTTC
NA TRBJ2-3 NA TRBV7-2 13 CASSFTVTDTQYF TGTGCCAGCAGCTTTACAGTTACAGATACGCAGTATTTT
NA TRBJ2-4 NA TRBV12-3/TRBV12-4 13 CASQVGGGYIQYF TGTGCCAGCCAAGTTGGTGGTGGCTACATTCAGTACTTC
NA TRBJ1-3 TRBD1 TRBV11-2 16 CASSSGGQGAGNTIYF TGTGCCAGCAGCTCCGGGGGACAGGGGGCTGGAAACACCATATATTTT
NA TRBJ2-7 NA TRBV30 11 CALAETYEQYF TGTGCCTTAGCGGAAACCTACGAGCAGTACTTC
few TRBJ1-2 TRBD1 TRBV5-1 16 CASSLEPGGWSYGYTF TGCGCCAGCAGCTTGGAGCCAGGGGGTTGGAGCTATGGCTACACCTTC
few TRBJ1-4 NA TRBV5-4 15 CASSFQGRTNEKLFF TGTGCCAGCAGCTTTCAGGGAAGAACTAATGAAAAACTGTTTTTT
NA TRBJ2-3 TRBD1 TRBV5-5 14 CASSPGQNTDTQYF TGTGCCAGCAGCCCGGGACAGAACACAGATACGCAGTATTTT
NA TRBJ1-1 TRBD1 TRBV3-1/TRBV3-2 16 CASSHRPGTDDTEAFF TGTGCCAGCAGCCATCGTCCCGGGACAGATGACACTGAAGCTTTCTTT
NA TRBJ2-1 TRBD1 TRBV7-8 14 CASSDPNRGSEQFF TGTGCCAGCAGCGATCCCAACAGGGGCAGTGAGCAGTTCTTC
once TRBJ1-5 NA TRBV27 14 CASSLEQGGQPQHF TGTGCCAGCAGTTTAGAACAGGGCGGCCAGCCCCAGCATTTT
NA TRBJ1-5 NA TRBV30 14 CAWSKNRGNQPQHF TGTGCCTGGAGTAAGAACAGGGGCAATCAGCCCCAGCATTTT
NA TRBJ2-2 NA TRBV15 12 CATSRDVGELFF TGTGCCACCAGCAGAGATGTAGGGGAGCTGTTTTTT
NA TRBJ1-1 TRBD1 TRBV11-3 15 CASSLQGAPNTEAFF TGTGCCAGCAGCTTACAGGGGGCCCCGAACACTGAAGCTTTCTTT
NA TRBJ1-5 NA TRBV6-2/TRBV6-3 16 CASSSRAGALNQPQHF TGTGCCAGCAGTTCACGCGCGGGGGCCTTAAATCAGCCCCAGCATTTT
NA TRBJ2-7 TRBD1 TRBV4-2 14 CASSPDRGPYEQYF TGTGCCAGCAGCCCGGACAGGGGGCCCTACGAGCAGTACTTC